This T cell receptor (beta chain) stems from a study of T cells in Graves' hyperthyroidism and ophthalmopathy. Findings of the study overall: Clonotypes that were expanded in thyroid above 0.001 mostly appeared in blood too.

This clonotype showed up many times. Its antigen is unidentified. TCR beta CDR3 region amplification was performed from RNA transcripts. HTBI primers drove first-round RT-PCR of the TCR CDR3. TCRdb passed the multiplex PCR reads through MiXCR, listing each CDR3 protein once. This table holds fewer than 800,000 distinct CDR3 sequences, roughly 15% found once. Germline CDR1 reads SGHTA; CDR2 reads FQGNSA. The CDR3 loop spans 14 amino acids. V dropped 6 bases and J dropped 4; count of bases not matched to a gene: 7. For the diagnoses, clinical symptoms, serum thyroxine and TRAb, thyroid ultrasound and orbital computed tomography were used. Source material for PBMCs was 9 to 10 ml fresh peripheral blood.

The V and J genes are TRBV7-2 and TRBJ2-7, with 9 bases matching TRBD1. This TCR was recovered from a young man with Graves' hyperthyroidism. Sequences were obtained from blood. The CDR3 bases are TGTGCCAGCAGACCCGGGACAGGGAATTACGAGCAGTACTTC. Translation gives CASRPGTGNYEQYF.